These 7 T cell receptor beta chains came from one sample sequenced in a study of blood T cell repertoires in COVID-19. Sequencing was performed with immunoSEQ multiplex PCR; in TCRdb, only in-frame clones are kept and a portion is missing. The top ten clones hold 0.7% of a sample with around 480,000 clones, about nine tenths of them seen once. Sequenced input: PBMCs or T cells enriched from blood (not recorded which). The receptors were gathered from a woman younger than 35 who had recovered from COVID-19.

The chain's CDR3 is CASRGGTVPGYEQYF. DNA for the CDR3: TGTGCCAGCAGGGGGGGAACAGTGCCAGGCTACGAGCAGTACTTC. This chain connects TRBV28 to TRBJ2-7, with a possible D match to TRBD2 (6 bases). The CDR3 has 15 residues. The V end lost 6 bases, the J end lost 3 bases, and 18 bases lay between the germline ends. CDR1 and CDR2 (germline): MDHEN, SYDVKM.

This chain links TRBV3-1 (or the pseudogene TRBV3-2) with TRBJ1-2; TRBD1 is a possible D gene (5 bases). V gave up 0 bases and J gave up 4 bases, with 9 bases separating them. CDR1 and CDR2 (germline): LGHDT, YNNKEL (reference sequence). The CDR3 is made up of 14 amino acids. CDR3: CASSQDRASYGYTF. CDR3 DNA: TGTGCCAGCAGCCAAGACAGGGCCTCCTATGGCTACACCTTC.

This chain joins TRBV29-1 and TRBJ2-7; TRBD1 might be the D (6 bases). Looked up from germline, CDR1 is SQVTM and CDR2 is ANQGSEA. Trimming took 5 bases from V and 4 from J, leaving 15 bases between them. This CDR3 is built from 13 residues. The CDR3 DNA follows: TGCAGCGTTAAGGACAGCCGATTTTACGAGCAGTACTTC. This encodes CSVKDSRFYEQYF.

The V call is TRBV28, the J call TRBJ2-1; D may be TRBD1 (5 bases). Per germline, CDR1 MDHEN and CDR2 SYDVKM. The CDR3 extends over 16 amino acids. Trimming left V 3 bases short and J 7 bases short, with 19 bases between. CDR3 in DNA: TGTGCCAGCAGTTTTCGAGGAAGGGGAATAGTAAATGAGCAGTTCTTC. This codes for CASSFRGRGIVNEQFF.

This chain joins TRBV12-3 or TRBV12-4 and TRBJ1-6; no definite D call. CDR3 size: 13 residues. V was pared by 4 bases and J by 7 bases, with 8 bases between. CDR3 amino acids: CASSSTFNSPLHF. The DNA for the CDR3 is TGTGCCAGCAGTTCTACTTTCAATTCACCCCTCCACTTT.

The genes are TRBV7-9 and TRBJ1-5; 8 positions agree with TRBD1. V shed 5 bases and J 5 bases; nucleotides not matched to a gene: 8. Germline assignment: CDR1 SEHNR and CDR2 FQNEAQ (reference sequence). This CDR3 is built from 15 residues. This chain's CDR3 is CASSPGTGNYQPQHF. For the CDR3, the DNA is TGTGCCAGCAGCCCCGGGACAGGTAATTATCAGCCCCAGCATTTT.

This clone was observed a few times. The V call is TRBV4-1, the J call TRBJ2-7; a weak D match, TRBD2 (5 bases). The V and J ends lost 3 bases and 0 bases respectively, with 12 bases between them. In germline, CDR1 is MGHRA, CDR2 YSYEKL. This CDR3 has 15 residues. The CDR3 region is CASSHGLRSSYEQYF. CDR3 nucleotides: TGCGCCAGCAGCCACGGACTTCGGAGCTCCTACGAGCAGTACTTC.